A single sample is the source of the 21 T cell receptor beta chains below, sequenced in a study of identical twins. TCRdb independently ran MiXCR on the 5' RACE reads; one entry per CDR3 protein. The sample contains under 800,000 distinct CDR3 sequences, around 21% of which appear only once. These data also featured in a second study, about T cells expressing NK-cell markers.

Input material: PBMCs. Receptors originate from a woman in her late teens or twenties in good health.

This clonotype was counted between two and nine times. The rearrangement joins TRBV10-3 to TRBJ1-2, with D uncertain. The CDR3 totals 11 residues. Trimming cost V 7 bases and J 6 bases, with 9 bases left between them. Germline CDR1 and CDR2: ENHRY and SYGVKD. This CDR3 is CAITSEDGYTF. DNA for the CDR3: TGTGCCATCACGTCAGAGGATGGCTACACCTTC.

This clonotype was counted many times. A junction boundary mismatches the germline segment, possibly from a read error. The chain employs TRBV29-1 and TRBJ2-1, with no clear D. Germline V lookup: CDR1 SQVTM, CDR2 ANQGSEA. The CDR3 is 13 amino acids. The CDR3, as DNA: TGCAGCGCTGAATATTCCCTGGGGAATGAGCAGTTCTTC. It translates to CSAEYSLGNEQFF.

This chain joins TRBV20-1 and TRBJ2-7, with TRBD1 matching 10 bases. This CDR3 is 15 amino acids long. CDR1 and CDR2 (germline): DFQATT, SNEGSKA (reference sequence). V trimming: 4 bases; J trimming: 2 bases; junction bases outside the gene matches: 8. The CDR3 nucleotides read TGCAGTGCTACTGTTAGGGGACAGGGGACCTACGAGCAGTACTTC. Translation gives CSATVRGQGTYEQYF.

This rearrangement joins TRBV20-1 to TRBJ2-3, with D possibly called TRBD1 or TRBD2 (6 bases each). This CDR3 has 18 amino acids. CDR1 is DFQATT and CDR2 is SNEGSKA in the germline V gene (reference sequence). Trimming took off 1 base at V and 2 bases at J, with 22 bases between the two ends. The CDR3 loop reads CSARVSMGAGRHTDTQYF. In DNA form, the CDR3 reads TGCAGTGCTAGAGTTTCCATGGGGGCGGGACGGCACACAGATACGCAGTATTTT.

This clonotype has only a few counts. CDR3 residues: CSARDSLGGSVYNEQFF. CDR3 nucleotide sequence: TGCAGTGCTAGAGATAGTCTGGGCGGGAGTGTCTACAATGAGCAGTTCTTC. The chain has TRBV20-1 and TRBJ2-1; 7 nucleotides line up with TRBD2. J gave up 3 bases and V 0 bases, and 11 bases lay outside the gene matches. This CDR3 comprises 17 residues. Germline V gives CDR1 DFQATT, CDR2 SNEGSKA (reference sequence).

This clonotype was seen repeatedly, ten times or more. The gene calls are TRBV20-1 and TRBJ1-2, with a tentative D call TRBD1 (5 bases). The germline CDR1 and CDR2 sequences are DFQATT and SNEGSKA (reference sequence). The CDR3 contains 11 residues. The ends were cut back, 2 bases at V and 6 bases at J, with 7 bases in the middle. CDR3 amino acids: CSARQGDGYTF. CDR3 bases: TGCAGTGCTAGACAGGGTGATGGCTACACCTTC.

The V call is TRBV21-1, the J call TRBJ2-7; the D segment call TRBD2 is taken from the table without a DNA check. TRBV21-1 is reported as a pseudogene. The CDR3 is 15 residues long. The CDR3 DNA reads TGTGCCAGCAGCCCTAGCGGGGGGGGAGCCTACGAGCAGTACTTC. Protein sequence: CASSPSGGGAYEQYF.

V and J are TRBV10-2 and TRBJ2-2; tentatively, D is TRBD2 (5 bases). The CDR3 totals 14 residues. Trimming cost V 7 bases and J 1 base, with 10 bases left between them. Germline-derived CDR1 and CDR2 are WSHSY and SAAADI. CDR3 nucleotides: TGCGCCAGCATTCCGGGATGGAACACCGGGGAGCTGTTTTTT. Its translation: CASIPGWNTGELFF.

V is TRBV5-6 and J is TRBJ2-7; TRBD2 might be the D (5 bases). This CDR3 is 14 amino acids long. Trimming pared 2 bases from V and 4 bases from J, leaving 13 bases between. Germline CDR1 and CDR2: SGHDT and YYEEEE. The CDR3 is CASSFSPGIYEQYF. The CDR3 DNA follows: TGTGCCAGCAGCTTCTCTCCCGGGATTTACGAGCAGTACTTC. The whole variable domain, remainder taken from reference TRBV5-6 and TRBJ2-7, is DAGVTQSPTHLIKTRGQQVTLRCSPKSGHDTVSWYQQALGQGPQFIFQYYEEEERQRGNFPDRFSGHQFPNYSSELNVNALLLGDSALYLCASSFSPGIYEQYFGPGTRLTVT.

This clonotype was observed a handful of times. The chain recombines TRBV6-1 with TRBJ2-5; TRBD1 is a possible D gene (6 bases). Germline lookup yields CDR1 MNHNS and CDR2 SASEGT. Trimming pared 4 bases from V and 0 bases from J, leaving 9 bases between. The CDR3 covers 14 residues. The CDR3 loop reads CASSGGHHQETQYF. CDR3 bases: TGTGCCAGCAGTGGGGGACACCACCAAGAGACCCAGTACTTC.

This clonotype was observed a few times. The chain carries TRBV20-1 and TRBJ2-1, with 10 bases lining up with TRBD2. Germline V gene lookup returns CDR1 DFQATT and CDR2 SNEGSKA (reference sequence). V trimming: 3 bases; J trimming: 9 bases; junction bases outside the gene matches: 11. The CDR3 is made up of 15 amino acids. The CDR3 bases are TGCAGTGCTAGGTCCCTCGAGCGGGGGGGCGGTGAGCAGTTCTTC. Its translation: CSARSLERGGGEQFF.

V gene TRBV12-3 or TRBV12-4 combines with J gene TRBJ1-1; possible D gene TRBD1, 6 bases. The CDR3 consists of 12 residues. Trimming pared 4 bases from V and 6 bases from J, leaving 9 bases between. The CDR3 nucleotides are TGTGCCAGCAGTTCACAGGGTCCTGAAGCTTTCTTT. Its protein is CASSSQGPEAFF.

This clonotype appeared many times. The rearrangement links TRBV11-2 to TRBJ2-1; perhaps TRBD2 as D (6 bases). Germline assignment: CDR1 SGHAT and CDR2 FQNNGV. V was clipped by 4 bases and J by 12 bases, with 13 bases between them. The CDR3 consists of 12 residues. CDR3 loop: CASSSLAVLQFF. CDR3 sequence (DNA): TGTGCCAGCAGCTCATTAGCGGTACTGCAGTTCTTC.

This chain links TRBV4-3 with TRBJ2-2, with unresolved D. The germline CDR1 and CDR2 sequences are LGHNA and YSLEER. This CDR3 region has 13 residues. The V end lost 4 bases, the J end lost 9 bases, and 12 bases lay between the germline ends. CDR3 sequence: CASSRALNRELFF. The CDR3, as DNA: TGCGCCAGCAGCCGGGCCTTGAACAGGGAGCTGTTTTTT.

This clonotype was found many times. A junction end diverges from the germline sequence, so it may reflect a read error. The chain has TRBV7-9 and TRBJ1-5; TRBD1 is a possible D gene (5 bases). This CDR3 spans 13 amino acids. From germline, CDR1 is SEHNR and CDR2 FQNEAQ (reference sequence). For the CDR3, the DNA is TGTGCCAGCAGCCTCCCGGGGGTCCAATTTCTGGCTTTT. Protein: CASSLPGVQFLAF. The whole variable domain, remainder taken from reference TRBV7-9 and TRBJ1-5, is DTGVSQNPRHKITKRGQNVTFRCDPISEHNRLYWYRQTLGQGPEFLTYFQNEAQLEKSRLLSDRFSAERPKGSFSTLEIQRTEQGDSAMYLCASSLPGVQFLAFGDGTRLSIL.

V is TRBV20-1 and J is TRBJ1-2; D is unclear. This CDR3 has 12 residues. Trimming cost V 4 bases and J 8 bases, with 14 bases left between them. Germline assignment: CDR1 DFQATT and CDR2 SNEGSKA (reference sequence). CDR3 in amino acids: CSATLSRGGYTF. Written as DNA, the CDR3 is TGCAGTGCTACCCTCTCGCGGGGAGGCTACACCTTC.

The chain uses TRBV12-3 or TRBV12-4 and TRBJ2-1; either TRBD1 or TRBD2 may fit D (5 bases each). CDR3 length equals 10 residues. Trimming took 8 bases from V and 9 from J, leaving 8 bases between them. CDR3 loop: CASGGFEQFF. CDR3 coding DNA: TGTGCCAGCGGGGGTTTTGAGCAGTTCTTC.

This clonotype occurred a few times. V gene TRBV12-3 or TRBV12-4 combines with J gene TRBJ2-7; 10 positions agree with TRBD1. V was clipped by 5 bases and J by 7 bases; unmatched bases: 11. The CDR3 has 15 amino acids. CDR3: CASSLGDRGSREQYF. The CDR3 DNA is TGTGCCAGCAGTCTAGGGGACAGGGGTAGTCGGGAGCAGTACTTC.

This clonotype has a handful of counts. For the CDR3, the DNA is TGTGCCAGCACCTTCGGGGGACAGGGACTCTACACCTTC. This translates into CASTFGGQGLYTF. The chain joins TRBV7-2 to TRBJ1-2, with TRBD1 identical over 9 bases. The germline gives CDR1 SGHTA, CDR2 FQGNSA. V gave up 7 bases and J gave up 10 bases; unmatched junction bases: 10. CDR3 length: 13 amino acids.

V gene TRBV5-1 combines with J gene TRBJ2-7; no clear D. V gave up 3 bases and J gave up 4 bases, with 11 bases separating them. The CDR3 runs 13 residues. CDR1 is SGHRS and CDR2 is YFSETQ in the germline V gene. The CDR3 DNA follows: TGCGCCAGCAGCTCCGCCATGGTTTACGAGCAGTACTTC. Amino acids: CASSSAMVYEQYF.

For the CDR3, the DNA is TGTGCCAGCAGCGGGACTAGCGGCTTCACAGATACGCAGTATTTT. This codes for CASSGTSGFTDTQYF. The chain combines TRBV12-3 or TRBV12-4 with TRBJ2-3; TRBD2 agrees at 11 bases. After removal of 6 bases from V and 2 bases from J, the junction contained 4 bases not matched to a gene. This CDR3 contains 15 residues.